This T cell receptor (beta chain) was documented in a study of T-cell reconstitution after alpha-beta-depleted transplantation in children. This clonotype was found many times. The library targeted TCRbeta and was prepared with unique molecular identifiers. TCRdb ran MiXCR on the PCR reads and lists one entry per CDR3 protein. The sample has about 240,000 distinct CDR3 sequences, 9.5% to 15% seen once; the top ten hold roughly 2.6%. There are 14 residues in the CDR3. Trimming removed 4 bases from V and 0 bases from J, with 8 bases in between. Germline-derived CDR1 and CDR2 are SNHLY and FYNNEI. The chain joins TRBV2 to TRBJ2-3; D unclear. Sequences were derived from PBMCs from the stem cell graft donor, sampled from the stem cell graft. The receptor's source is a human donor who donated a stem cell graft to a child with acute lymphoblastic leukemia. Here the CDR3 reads CASSGWGSTDTQYF. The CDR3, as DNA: TGTGCCAGCAGTGGTTGGGGAAGCACAGATACGCAGTATTTT.